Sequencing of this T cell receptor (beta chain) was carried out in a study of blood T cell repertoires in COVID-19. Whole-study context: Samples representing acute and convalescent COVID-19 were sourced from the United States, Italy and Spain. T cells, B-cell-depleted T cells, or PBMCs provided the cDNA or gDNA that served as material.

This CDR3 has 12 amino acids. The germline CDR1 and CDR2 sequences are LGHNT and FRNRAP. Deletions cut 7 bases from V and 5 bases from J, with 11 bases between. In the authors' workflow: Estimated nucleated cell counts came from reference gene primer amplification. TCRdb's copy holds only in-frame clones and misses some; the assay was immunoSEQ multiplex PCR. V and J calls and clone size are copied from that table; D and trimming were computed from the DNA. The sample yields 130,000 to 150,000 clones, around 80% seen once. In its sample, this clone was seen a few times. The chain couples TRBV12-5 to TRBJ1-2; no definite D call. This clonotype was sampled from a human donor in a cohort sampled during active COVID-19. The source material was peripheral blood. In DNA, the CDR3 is TGTGCTAGTGCCTACCGGGAGTATGGCTACACCTTC. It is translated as CASAYREYGYTF.